This record concerns one T cell receptor (beta chain) sequence. What it binds is not known. Reverse transcribing all isolated RNA meant expressed TCRB transcripts were sequenced. Sequencing used immunoSEQ multiplex PCR; TCRdb keeps in-frame clones, though not all of them. The sample holds almost 350,000 clones, roughly 8% seen once. These data originate in a study of beta chain features in type 1 diabetes. In the study overall: Sorted cells examined across all samples numbered around 100 million.

The single heparinised draw taken from each donor contained around 120 mL of blood on average. CD4+ naive, central memory, regulatory and stem cell-like memory subsets were isolated by sorting on CD45RO/CCR7/CD25/CD127/CD95/CD27. CDR3 size: 15 residues. The V gene lost 5 bases and the J gene lost 0 bases, with 10 bases spanning the gap. The V gene's germline CDR1 is MNHEY and CDR2 SVGAGI. Study-level findings and limits: Within each of all four CD4+ subsets, Type 1 diabetes patients had TCRB CDR3s that were moderately but significantly shorter.

The rearrangement uses TRBV6-5 and TRBJ2-2, with no clear D. Sequencing input: central memory CD4+ T cells from blood. This receptor was identified in a woman aged 18 to 35 in good health. CDR3 sequence (DNA): TGTGCCAGCAGTGGAGAGGTGGCGAACACCGGGGAGCTGTTTTTT. Its translation is CASSGEVANTGELFF.